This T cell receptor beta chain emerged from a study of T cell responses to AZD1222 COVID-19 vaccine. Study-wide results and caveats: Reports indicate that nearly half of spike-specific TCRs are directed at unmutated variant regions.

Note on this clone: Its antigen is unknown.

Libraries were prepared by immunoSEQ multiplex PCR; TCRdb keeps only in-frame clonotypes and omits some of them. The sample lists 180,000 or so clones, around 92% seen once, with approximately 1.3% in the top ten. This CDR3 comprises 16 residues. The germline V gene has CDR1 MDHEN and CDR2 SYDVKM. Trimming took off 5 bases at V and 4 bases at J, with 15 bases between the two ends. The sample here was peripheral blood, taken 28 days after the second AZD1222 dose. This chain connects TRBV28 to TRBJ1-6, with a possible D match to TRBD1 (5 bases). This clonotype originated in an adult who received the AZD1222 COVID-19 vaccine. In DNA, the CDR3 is TGTGCCAGCAGTAACCAGGATGGGGCTTATAATTCACCCCTCCACTTT. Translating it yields CASSNQDGAYNSPLHF.